The clone carrying this T cell receptor (beta chain) was recorded many times. Its antigen remains unknown. These data come from a study of Graves' ophthalmopathy and Graves' hyperthyroidism. The study's findings and limits: Also, most clonotypes expanded in the thyroid above 0.001 frequency appeared in blood.

Ophthalmopathy was moderately-to-severely active, CAS at least 3, NOSPECS at least 4, lasting under 3 months. Orbital computed tomography and thyroid ultrasound, along with TRAb, serum thyroxine and clinical symptoms, underpinned diagnosis. A roughly 9.3 ml volume of fresh peripheral blood provided the PBMCs. The study amplified TCR beta CDR3 regions using RNA transcripts. Amplification began with first-round RT-PCR using HTBI primers, then second-round multiplex PCR was performed. TCRdb reprocessed the multiplex PCR reads via MiXCR and lists one record per CDR3 protein. The sample has about 480,000 distinct CDR3 sequences; about an eighth are singletons. The CDR3 spans 11 residues. The germline gives CDR1 MNHEY, CDR2 SVGAGI. V lost 6 bases, J lost 7 bases, and 9 bases lay in between.

The sample consisted of blood. The chain carries TRBV6-5 and TRBJ1-1; D gene uncertain. The TCR sequence derives from a woman in her 30s with Graves' ophthalmopathy. The CDR3 region has the DNA TGTGCCAGCAGGGTTGGAGATGAAGCTTTCTTT. It specifies CASRVGDEAFF.